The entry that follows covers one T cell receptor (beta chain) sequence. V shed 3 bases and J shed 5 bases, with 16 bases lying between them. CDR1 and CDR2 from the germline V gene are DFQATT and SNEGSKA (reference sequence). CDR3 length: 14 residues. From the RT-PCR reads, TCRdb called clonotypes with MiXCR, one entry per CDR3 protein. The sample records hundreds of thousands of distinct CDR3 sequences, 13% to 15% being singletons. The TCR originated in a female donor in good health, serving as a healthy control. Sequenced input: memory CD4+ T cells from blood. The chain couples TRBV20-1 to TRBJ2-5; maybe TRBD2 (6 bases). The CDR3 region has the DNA TGCAGTGCTAGCCCCGGGGGAGTGGGTGAGACCCAGTACTTC. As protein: CSASPGGVGETQYF.